The 18 T cell receptor beta chains below were found in one sample sequenced in a study of T cells in Graves' hyperthyroidism and ophthalmopathy. The TCR beta CDR3 regions underwent amplification using RNA transcripts as the source. First-round RT-PCR targeting the TCR CDR3 was performed with the HTBI primer set. MiXCR, run by TCRdb on the multiplex PCR reads, gives a single entry per CDR3 protein. Counted here are fewer than 800,000 distinct CDR3 sequences, over 15% occurring once; the ten biggest clones make up under 9.5%. Source material: blood. The source is a man aged 18 to 35 with Graves' hyperthyroidism.

This clonotype was detected only a few times. This chain joins TRBV28 and TRBJ2-1; 7 bases align to TRBD2. The CDR3 length is 12 residues. The trim removed 4 bases at V and 11 bases at J, leaving 5 bases unmatched. Germline CDR1 is MDHEN and CDR2 is SYDVKM. The CDR3 protein is CASSSEAGKQFF. The CDR3 DNA reads as TGTGCCAGCAGTTCCGAAGCGGGGAAGCAGTTCTTC.

This clonotype showed up many times. The V and J genes are TRBV20-1 and TRBJ2-1; maybe TRBD2 (6 bases). This CDR3 is built from 16 residues. Per germline, CDR1 DFQATT and CDR2 SNEGSKA (reference sequence). The V end was cut by 4 bases, the J end by 0 bases, with 16 bases between. Here the CDR3 reads CSAIKLAHSSYNEQFF. The CDR3 DNA is TGCAGTGCTATTAAGCTAGCGCACAGCTCCTACAATGAGCAGTTCTTC.

This clonotype occurred many times. The chain links TRBV27 to TRBJ2-7, with 13 bases fitting TRBD2. From germline, CDR1 is MNHEY and CDR2 SMNVEV (reference sequence). Trimming took 5 bases from V and 4 from J; bases not matched to a gene: 11. CDR3 length: 17 amino acids. CDR3 in DNA: TGTGCCAGCAGTCCGGGACTAGCGGGATCCTCCTATTACGAGCAGTACTTC. As protein: CASSPGLAGSSYYEQYF.

At least ten counts were recorded for this clonotype. The rearrangement links TRBV2 to TRBJ2-1; TRBD2 matches 11 bases. V dropped 11 bases and J dropped 4; count of bases not matched to a gene: 1. The length of the CDR3 is 12 residues. The germline gives CDR1 SNHLY, CDR2 FYNNEI. CDR3 residues: CAGTSGYNEQFF. CDR3 bases: TGTGCCGGGACTAGCGGATACAATGAGCAGTTCTTC.

This clonotype was counted between two and nine times. The junction differs from germline at one of its ends, possibly a read error. This chain joins TRBV5-8 and TRBJ1-3; D is possibly TRBD1 (6 bases). The CDR3 totals 14 residues. CDR1 and CDR2 (germline): SGHTS, YDEGEE. The chain's CDR3 is CASSLRGSGNAIYF. The CDR3 bases are TGTGCCAGCAGCTTGAGGGGGTCTGGAAACGCCATATATTTT. Full variable domain (rest looked up from reference TRBV5-8 and TRBJ1-3): EAGVTQSPTHLIKTRGQQATLRCSPISGHTSVYWYQQALGLGLQFLLWYDEGEERNRGNFPPRFSGRQFPNYSSELNVNALELEDSALYLCASSLRGSGNAIYFGEGSWLTVV.

This clonotype was detected many times. This chain joins TRBV20-1 and TRBJ2-7, with TRBD1 matching 10 bases. In germline, CDR1 is DFQATT, CDR2 SNEGSKA (reference sequence). With 6 bases clipped from V and 3 bases from J, the junction kept 5 bases outside the gene matches. CDR3 length equals 13 residues. The CDR3 sequence: CSATTGGYYEQYF. The CDR3 nucleotides read TGCAGTGCCACGACAGGGGGCTACTACGAGCAGTACTTC.

This clonotype was picked up many times. This chain uses TRBV28 with TRBJ1-6; D is perhaps TRBD1 (5 bases). This CDR3 is built from 15 residues. With 6 bases removed from V and 8 bases from J, the gap between germline ends came to 17 bases. Looked up from germline, CDR1 is MDHEN and CDR2 is SYDVKM. CDR3 nucleotide sequence: TGTGCCAGCAGACCCCACTGGGGCGATCATTCACCCCTCCACTTT. Translation gives CASRPHWGDHSPLHF.

This clonotype showed up many times. V is TRBV2 and J is TRBJ2-5; 11 bases line up with TRBD2. V dropped 11 bases and J dropped 2; count of bases not matched to a gene: 4. Germline V gene data show CDR1 as SNHLY and CDR2 as FYNNEI. The CDR3 spans 13 residues. The CDR3 loop is CAGGLAAQETQYF. For the CDR3, the DNA is TGTGCCGGGGGACTAGCGGCTCAAGAGACCCAGTACTTC.

This clonotype has ten or more counts. The rearrangement links TRBV18 to TRBJ1-3; no firm D call. The ends were cut back, 6 bases at V and 0 bases at J, with 12 bases in the middle. Germline CDR1 KGHSH, CDR2 LQKENI. There are 15 residues in the CDR3. The CDR3 reads CASSPGSSSGNTIYF. The CDR3 DNA follows: TGTGCCAGCTCTCCGGGCTCGAGCTCTGGAAACACCATATATTTT.

In this sample, this clonotype turned up many times. CDR3 nucleotides: TGCAGCGTTGAAGGCCCAGGTACTGAAGCTTTCTTT. It specifies CSVEGPGTEAFF. The chain couples TRBV29-1 to TRBJ1-1; no reliable D call. Germline V gene lookup returns CDR1 SQVTM and CDR2 ANQGSEA. V was trimmed by 1 base and J by 5 bases, leaving 8 bases between them. The CDR3 is 12 residues long.

This clonotype was counted a few times. This may stem from a read error, because a much larger clone lies one nucleotide away. The chain is built from TRBV18 and TRBJ2-2, with D unclear. Per germline, CDR1 KGHSH and CDR2 LQKENI. With 4 bases removed from V and 2 bases from J, the gap between germline ends came to 14 bases. CDR3 length: 16 amino acids. The chain's CDR3 is CASSLLPGPNTGELFF. The CDR3 DNA follows: TGTGCCAGCTCACTACTCCCCGGCCCAAACACCGGGGAGCTGTTTTTT.

The genes are TRBV19 and TRBJ2-3; 7 bases align to TRBD2. The CDR3 is made up of 14 amino acids. The V and J ends lost 3 bases and 12 bases, in that order; junction bases with no gene match: 12. Per the germline V gene, CDR1 is LNHDA and CDR2 is SQIVND (reference sequence). The CDR3 nucleotides are TGTGCCAGTAGTATCCTGCAAGCGGGAACCCCTCAGTATTTT. Translated: CASSILQAGTPQYF.

The V gene is TRBV27, the J gene TRBJ2-3; perhaps TRBD2 as D (6 bases). The V and J ends lost 7 bases and 2 bases respectively, with 19 bases between them. The CDR3 is made up of 16 amino acids. Germline V gives CDR1 MNHEY, CDR2 SMNVEV (reference sequence). This CDR3 is CASKKGRTGVTDTQYF. CDR3 nucleotides: TGTGCCAGCAAAAAAGGCAGGACGGGAGTCACAGATACGCAGTATTTT.

This chain links TRBV2 with TRBJ2-3; TRBD2 matches 8 bases. Trimming took 4 bases from V and 0 from J; bases not matched to a gene: 3. CDR3 size: 15 residues. CDR1 is SNHLY, CDR2 FYNNEI, per germline. The CDR3 DNA reads as TGTGCCAGCAGTGTGGGACTAGGAAGCACAGATACGCAGTATTTT. Protein sequence: CASSVGLGSTDTQYF.

A few counts support this clonotype. J is TRBJ1-5 and V is TRBV6-1, with D perhaps matching TRBD1 (6 bases). CDR1 is MNHNS, CDR2 SASEGT, per germline. This CDR3 has 16 residues. The V end was cut by 4 bases, the J end by 5 bases, with 18 bases between. The CDR3 protein is CASSASGWGPYQPQHF. In nucleotides, the CDR3 is TGTGCCAGCAGTGCCTCCGGTTGGGGGCCCTATCAGCCCCAGCATTTT.

This clonotype was observed a few times. The junction departs from germline at one end; a sequencing error may be responsible. In DNA, the CDR3 is TGTACCAGCAGTCGATCCATGCAAGAGACCCAGTACTTC. Translating it yields CTSSRSMQETQYF. V gene TRBV7-9 combines with J gene TRBJ2-5; D unresolved. This CDR3 is 13 amino acids long. Germline-derived CDR1 and CDR2 are SEHNR and FQNEAQ (reference sequence).

The chain combines TRBV7-8 with TRBJ1-4; TRBD1 is a possible D gene (5 bases). Germline V gene data show CDR1 as SGHVS and CDR2 as FQNEAQ. Trimming removed 5 bases from V and 8 bases from J, with 15 bases in between. CDR3 size: 14 residues. This CDR3 reads CASSPRVGREKLFF. CDR3 nucleotides: TGTGCCAGCAGCCCCAGGGTCGGGAGGGAAAAACTGTTTTTT.

This clonotype has just a few counts. The chain joins TRBV6-1 to TRBJ1-1; 10 positions match TRBD1. The V gene's germline CDR1 is MNHNS and CDR2 SASEGT. CDR3 size: 13 residues. The V and J ends lost 6 bases and 6 bases, in that order; junction bases with no gene match: 4. Written as DNA, the CDR3 is TGTGCCAGCAGCCTCGGACAGGGGGCTGAAGCTTTCTTT. As protein: CASSLGQGAEAFF.